The source of this T cell receptor beta chain is a study of Graves' ophthalmopathy and Graves' hyperthyroidism. Of note for this clonotype: A read error may be the cause here, since a much bigger clone is one base away.

Ophthalmopathy donors' eye disease showed moderate-to-severe activity, CAS of at least 3, NOSPECS of at least 4 and duration under 3 months. Orbital computed tomography and thyroid ultrasound, along with TRAb, serum thyroxine and clinical symptoms, underpinned diagnosis. Someone took the PBMCs out of less than 11 ml of fresh peripheral blood. CDR3 length equals 13 residues. V was cut by 5 bases and J by 5 bases, with 13 bases left in between. Germline V gene lookup returns CDR1 SGHAT and CDR2 FQNNGV. Scientists amplified the TCR beta CDR3 regions from RNA transcripts. HTBI primers were employed in first-round RT-PCR, then a second-round multiplex PCR followed. TCRdb re-analysed the multiplex PCR reads in MiXCR, keeping a single row per CDR3 protein. Among about 220,000 distinct CDR3 sequences listed, about 22% were seen once.

Specimen: peripheral blood. The sequence came from a woman aged 50 to 60 with Graves' ophthalmopathy. The chain combines TRBV11-2 with TRBJ2-7; D is ambiguous. CDR3 sequence (DNA): TGTGCCAGCAGCCCCCCCGGCCCCCACGAGCAGTACTTC. This encodes CASSPPGPHEQYF.